This T cell receptor beta chain came from a study of T-cell memory formation after mild COVID-19. Study-wide findings and caveats: Clones that got smaller from day 15 to 85 had even CD4/CD8, while clones growing later tipped toward CD4+. For second-wave clones that peaked at day 37, SARS-CoV-2 specificity went unverified.

In the case of this clonotype: The target antigen is unknown.

The germline V gene has CDR1 SGHTA and CDR2 FQGNSA. Trimming shortened V by 3 bases and J by 1 base, and 12 bases separated the two germline ends. The CDR3 contains 15 residues. 5'RACE, which relied on constant-segment primers, yielded TCR alpha and TCR beta cDNA libraries carrying sample barcodes and UMIs. Using its own MiXCR run on the 5' RACE reads, TCRdb lists one record per CDR3 protein. The sample lists fewer than 150,000 distinct CDR3 sequences, 14% to 15% seen once, with about 27% in the top ten. The chain is built from TRBV7-2 and TRBJ2-5; possible D gene TRBD1, 6 bases. Sample: PBMCs or a T cell subset sorted from them (not recorded which). The receptor's source is an adult woman who had mild COVID-19 (a few samples of this study predate the infection). Cell type and time point are not known. The CDR3 DNA sequence: TGTGCCAGCAGCTTCAGAGGGGGAAGCCAAGAGACCCAGTACTTC. Translating it yields CASSFRGGSQETQYF.